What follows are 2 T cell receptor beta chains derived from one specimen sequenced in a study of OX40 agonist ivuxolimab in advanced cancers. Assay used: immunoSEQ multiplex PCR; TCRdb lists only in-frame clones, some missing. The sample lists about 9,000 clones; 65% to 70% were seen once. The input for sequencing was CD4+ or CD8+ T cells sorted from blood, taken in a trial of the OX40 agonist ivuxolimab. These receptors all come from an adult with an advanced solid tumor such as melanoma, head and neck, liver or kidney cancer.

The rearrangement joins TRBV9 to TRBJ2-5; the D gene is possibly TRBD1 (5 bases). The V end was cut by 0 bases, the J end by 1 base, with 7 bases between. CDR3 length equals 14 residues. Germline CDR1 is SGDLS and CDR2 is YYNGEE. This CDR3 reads CASSVGDSQETQYF. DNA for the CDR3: TGTGCCAGCAGCGTAGGAGACAGCCAAGAGACCCAGTACTTC.

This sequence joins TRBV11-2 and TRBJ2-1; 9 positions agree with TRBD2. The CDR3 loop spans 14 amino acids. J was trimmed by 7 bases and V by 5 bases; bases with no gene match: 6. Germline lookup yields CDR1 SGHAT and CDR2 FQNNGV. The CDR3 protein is CASSPRLAVNEQFF. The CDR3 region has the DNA TGTGCCAGCAGCCCCCGACTAGCGGTTAATGAGCAGTTCTTC.